A selection of T cell receptor beta chains follows, all from one sample in a study of cytomegalovirus exposure and HLA in healthy donors. The data were produced by immunoSEQ multiplex PCR, yet TCRdb's version contains in-frame clones alone and is incomplete. The repertoire holds 180,000 or so clones, with over 65% as singletons. The sample comprised PBMCs. The receptor source for this set is a man in his late teens or twenties in good health and CMV-seronegative. Each CDR3 is given with its conserved first and last residue. Each record gives: J gene, V gene, D gene, clone size, CDR3 protein, CDR3 DNA. The D gene is left open where the match is weak. Some rows mark clone size as missing; the rest say once, few, many or name a class of expanded clone.

TRBJ2-5	TRBV7-9	-	-	CASSLGRDTDWKTQYF	TGTGCCAGCAGCCTGGGCCGGGACACGGATTGGAAGACCCAGTACTTC
TRBJ1-5	TRBV6-5	-	-	CASSSRTGSNQPQHF	TGTGCCAGCAGTTCTCGGACGGGGAGCAATCAGCCCCAGCATTTT
TRBJ1-6	TRBV7-9	-	few	CSSSLDSSPLHF	TGTTCCAGCAGCCTCGACAGTTCACCCCTCCACTTT
TRBJ1-1	TRBV6-1	-	-	CASSTPNTEAFF	TGTGCCAGCTCCACACCGAACACTGAAGCTTTCTTT
TRBJ1-1	TRBV19	-	-	CASTPRGGTEAFF	TGTGCCAGTACTCCTAGGGGGGGGACTGAAGCTTTCTTT
TRBJ1-6	TRBV7-2	-	once	CASSFSGANNSPLHF	TGTGCCAGCAGCTTCTCAGGGGCCAATAATTCACCCCTCCACTTT
TRBJ1-2	TRBV6-5	TRBD1	-	CATTDRVEGYTF	TGTGCCACCACAGACAGGGTGGAGGGCTACACCTTC
TRBJ2-1	TRBV7-9	TRBD1	-	CASSGGQAAGDEQFF	TGTGCCAGCAGCGGGGGACAGGCCGCCGGAGATGAGCAGTTCTTC
TRBJ2-5	TRBV6-5	-	few	CASRRTPQETQYF	TGTGCCAGCAGAAGAACACCGCAAGAGACCCAGTACTTC
TRBJ1-4	TRBV19	-	-	CASSSLRGQRNEKLFF	TGTGCCAGTAGTAGCCTCCGGGGACAAAGAAATGAAAAACTGTTTTTT
TRBJ1-5	TRBV18	-	-	CASSLGTISNQPQHF	TGTGCCAGCTCATTGGGGACAATAAGCAATCAGCCCCAGCATTTT
TRBJ1-5	TRBV2	-	-	CASSEAVGGGWQPQHF	TGTGCCAGCAGTGAAGCAGTGGGCGGGGGATGGCAGCCCCAGCATTTT
TRBJ2-3	TRBV4-1	-	-	CASSQDAPSGTDTQYF	TGCGCCAGCAGCCAAGATGCGCCTAGCGGCACAGATACGCAGTATTTT
TRBJ1-4	TRBV30	-	-	CAWSVIGADATNEKLFF	TGTGCCTGGAGTGTAATAGGGGCCGATGCAACTAATGAAAAACTGTTTTTT
TRBJ1-5	TRBV19	-	-	CASSIPGGISNQPQHF	TGTGCCAGTAGTATCCCTGGGGGGATAAGCAATCAGCCCCAGCATTTT
TRBJ1-4	TRBV5-1	-	-	CASMDARGEKLFF	TGCGCCAGCATGGACGCCCGAGGGGAAAAACTGTTTTTT
TRBJ2-1	TRBV10-3	-	-	CATLSGNEQFF	TGTGCCACATTGTCGGGGAATGAGCAGTTCTTC
TRBJ2-5	TRBV5-1	TRBD1	-	CASSSGQLQETQYF	TGCGCCAGCAGCTCGGGACAGCTGCAAGAGACCCAGTACTTC
TRBJ1-3	TRBV11-3	TRBD1	-	CASSSGTGALSGNTIYF	TGTGCCAGCAGCTCCGGGACAGGGGCCCTCTCTGGAAACACCATATATTTT
TRBJ1-5	TRBV6-1	-	-	CASSARGSNQPQHF	TGTGCCAGCAGCGCCCGAGGCAGCAATCAGCCCCAGCATTTT
TRBJ1-5	TRBV19	-	-	CASTTGTWGNQPQHF	TGTGCCAGTACCACAGGAACATGGGGCAATCAGCCCCAGCATTTT
TRBJ2-2	TRBV29-1	-	-	CSVEYSGTGELFF	TGCAGCGTTGAGTACAGTGGAACCGGGGAGCTGTTTTTT
TRBJ1-6	TRBV7-3	-	-	CASSSSTGPESPLHF	TGTGCCAGCAGCTCGTCTACAGGGCCCGAATCACCCCTCCACTTT
TRBJ2-1	TRBV27	TRBD2	-	CASSFMRGGGKEQFF	TGTGCCAGCAGTTTTATGCGGGGGGGCGGGAAAGAGCAGTTCTTC
TRBJ1-2	TRBV5-6	-	-	CASSPRDIHGYTF	TGTGCCAGCAGCCCGAGGGACATCCATGGCTACACCTTC
TRBJ1-2	TRBV7-9	-	once	CAIRTGDYGYTF	TGTGCCATACGGACCGGGGACTATGGCTACACCTTC
TRBJ1-2	TRBV29-1	TRBD1	-	CSVEVGQGRAYGYTF	TGCAGCGTTGAAGTCGGACAGGGGAGGGCATATGGCTACACCTTC
TRBJ1-6	TRBV2	TRBD1	-	CASRRQGIGDNSSPLHF	TGTGCCAGCCGGAGACAGGGAATAGGGGATAATAGTTCACCCCTCCACTTT
TRBJ2-2	TRBV25-1	-	-	CATGGEVNGPTGELFF	TGTGCTACCGGGGGAGAGGTGAACGGACCGACCGGGGAGCTGTTTTTT
TRBJ1-2	TRBV10-3	TRBD1	-	CAISETGGHDYGYTF	TGTGCCATCAGTGAGACAGGGGGGCACGACTATGGCTACACCTTC
TRBJ2-2	TRBV18	-	-	CASSPLHSGTANTGELFF	TGTGCCAGCTCACCACTCCATAGCGGAACTGCTAACACCGGGGAGCTGTTTTTT
TRBJ2-3	TRBV9	TRBD2	-	CASSPRLAGTDTQYF	TGTGCCAGCAGCCCCCGACTAGCCGGGACAGATACGCAGTATTTT
TRBJ2-5	TRBV5-6	-	-	CASSLDLQRRGREETQYF	TGTGCCAGCAGCTTGGATCTCCAGAGACGGGGTCGAGAAGAGACCCAGTACTTC
TRBJ1-1	TRBV15	-	few	CATSRDDRSPEAFF	TGTGCCACCAGCAGAGATGACAGGTCGCCTGAAGCTTTCTTT
TRBJ1-1	TRBV29-1	-	-	CSVTRDRNTEAFF	TGCAGCGTTACGAGAGATAGGAACACTGAAGCTTTCTTT
TRBJ1-2	TRBV28	TRBD1	-	CASSGGQGGRYGYTF	TGTGCCAGCAGCGGAGGGCAAGGGGGCCGGTATGGCTACACCTTC